One sample yielded the 17 T cell receptor beta chains listed below, sequenced in a study of vaccination and CD4 T cells after COVID-19. Oncomine TCR Beta short-read sequencing was applied to DNA from cultured CD4+ T cells. TCRdb fed the PCR reads into MiXCR, producing one record per CDR3 protein. The repertoire holds 20,000 to 25,000 distinct CDR3 sequences, around 43% seen once, with under 15% in the top ten. These receptors' targets are unknown. The treatment is: roughly 10-day PBMC culture with coronavirus spike peptide pools or control peptides (ViraFEST assay). Sequencing was done on a sample of CD4+ T cells from blood, cultured in vitro. All receptors come from a human donor who had recovered from COVID-19.

This rearrangement joins TRBV11-1 to TRBJ1-1; 8 positions agree with TRBD1. Germline loops: CDR1 SGHAT, CDR2 FQDESV (reference sequence). The CDR3 has 14 amino acids. The J segment lost 5 bases and the V segment lost 5 bases, leaving 7 bases of the junction unmatched. Here the CDR3 reads CASSLTGVGTEAFF. DNA for the CDR3: TGTGCCAGCAGCCTGACAGGGGTGGGTACTGAAGCTTTCTTT. Full variable domain (rest looked up from reference TRBV11-1 and TRBJ1-1): EAEVAQSPRYKITEKSQAVAFWCDPISGHATLYWYRQILGQGPELLVQFQDESVVDDSQLPKDRFSAERLKGVDSTLKIQPAELGDSAMYLCASSLTGVGTEAFFGQGTRLTVV.

A few counts support this clonotype. This chain connects TRBV6-1 to TRBJ2-5; D unresolved. The CDR3 is made up of 17 amino acids. CDR1 MNHNS and CDR2 SASEGT come from the germline V gene. Trimming cost V 0 bases and J 0 bases, with 14 bases left between them. For the CDR3, the DNA is TGTGCCAGCAGTGAAGCTCCGCCGCTTCGGTACCAAGAGACCCAGTACTTC. Translation gives CASSEAPPLRYQETQYF.

CDR3 bases: TGTGCCAGCAGTTCTCGATGGGTACAGGGATTCGATGGCTACACCTTC. Amino acid sequence: CASSSRWVQGFDGYTF. V usage is TRBV27 and J usage is TRBJ1-2, with D perhaps TRBD1 (6 bases). Germline CDR1 and CDR2: MNHEY and SMNVEV (reference sequence). The CDR3 is 16 residues long. Trimming removed 4 bases from V and 6 bases from J, with 21 bases in between.

The J gene is TRBJ2-5, the V gene TRBV15, with a tentative D call TRBD1 (6 bases). The germline V gene encodes CDR1 LNHNV and CDR2 YYDKDF (reference sequence). Deletions cut 5 bases from V and 5 bases from J, with 12 bases between. The CDR3 is 13 amino acids. The CDR3 protein is CATSPRRGETQYF. The CDR3, as DNA: TGTGCCACCAGCCCTCGCAGGGGTGAGACCCAGTACTTC.

This clonotype was observed a handful of times. This sequence joins TRBV20-1 and TRBJ2-2, with TRBD1 matching 9 bases. This CDR3 contains 14 residues. Unmatched junction bases numbered 7, after V lost 3 bases and J lost 8 bases. Per germline, CDR1 DFQATT and CDR2 SNEGSKA (reference sequence). The CDR3, as DNA: TGCAGTGCTAGTTCGGACAGGGGTATAGGGGAGCTGTTTTTT. Its protein product is CSASSDRGIGELFF.

V and J are TRBV28 and TRBJ1-6, with D maybe TRBD1 (6 bases). Germline-derived CDR1 and CDR2 are MDHEN and SYDVKM. The ends were cut back, 2 bases at V and 2 bases at J, with 7 bases in the middle. CDR3 size: 15 residues. CDR3 bases: TGTGCCAGCAGTTTAGGGGGGCCCTATAATTCACCCCTCCACTTT. Amino acids: CASSLGGPYNSPLHF.

The chain is built from TRBV4-1 and TRBJ2-7, with D perhaps TRBD1 (6 bases). Germline loops: CDR1 MGHRA, CDR2 YSYEKL. The CDR3 spans 13 residues. V was trimmed by 0 bases and J by 6 bases, leaving 9 bases between them. CDR3 loop: CASSQDPGAEQYF. DNA for the CDR3: TGCGCCAGCAGCCAAGACCCAGGGGCCGAGCAGTACTTC.

This sequence joins TRBV7-2 and TRBJ1-2, with D unclear. The germline CDR1 and CDR2 sequences are SGHTA and FQGNSA. The CDR3 contains 14 residues. The ends were cut back, 2 bases at V and 2 bases at J, with 9 bases in the middle. In DNA form, the CDR3 reads TGTGCCAGCAGCTTAAGAGGAGACAACTATGGCTACACCTTC. Amino acid sequence: CASSLRGDNYGYTF.

The genes are TRBV28 and TRBJ1-2; D remains ambiguous. The CDR3 runs to 12 residues. Germline CDR1 is MDHEN and CDR2 is SYDVKM. The V gene lost 3 bases and the J gene lost 2 bases, with 4 bases spanning the gap. The CDR3 sequence: CASSFSNYGYTF. CDR3 nucleotides: TGTGCCAGCAGTTTCTCAAACTATGGCTACACCTTC.

The chain employs TRBV28 and TRBJ1-1; D is unresolved. The V end was cut by 4 bases, the J end by 1 base, with 4 bases between. From germline, CDR1 is MDHEN and CDR2 SYDVKM. CDR3 size: 12 residues. The CDR3 DNA reads as TGTGCCAGCAGTTCGGGGAACACTGAAGCTTTCTTT. It specifies CASSSGNTEAFF. Full variable domain (outside the CDR3, taken from reference TRBV28 and TRBJ1-1): DVKVTQSSRYLVKRTGEKVFLECVQDMDHENMFWYRQDPGLGLRLIYFSYDVKMKEKGDIPEGYSVSREKKERFSLILESASTNQTSMYLCASSSGNTEAFFGQGTRLTVV.

This clonotype was observed a handful of times. The chain recombines TRBV5-6 with TRBJ2-7; tentative D call: TRBD2 (6 bases). Trimming took off 2 bases at V and 0 bases at J, with 12 bases between the two ends. The CDR3 is made up of 15 amino acids. Germline-derived CDR1 and CDR2 are SGHDT and YYEEEE. CDR3 region: CASSFRAGNSYEQYF. The CDR3 nucleotides read TGTGCCAGCAGCTTCAGGGCGGGGAACTCCTACGAGCAGTACTTC.

The rearrangement joins TRBV25-1 to TRBJ1-1, with unresolved D. The CDR3 has 14 amino acids. V was trimmed by 0 bases and J by 1 base, leaving 6 bases between them. CDR1 is MGHDK, CDR2 SYGVNS, per germline. The CDR3 loop reads CASSEYIGNTEAFF. The CDR3 DNA is TGTGCCAGCAGTGAATATATAGGGAACACTGAAGCTTTCTTT.

The rearrangement links TRBV11-2 to TRBJ2-3; the match to TRBD1 covers 8 bases. The ends lost 5 bases at V and 6 bases at J; junction bases unmatched: 10. CDR1 and CDR2 from the germline V gene are SGHAT and FQNNGV. CDR3 size: 15 residues. The CDR3 reads CASSPRDRPSDTQYF. Written as DNA, the CDR3 is TGTGCCAGCAGCCCTCGGGACAGGCCCTCTGATACGCAGTATTTT.

This clonotype was observed a single time. The genes are TRBV19 and TRBJ1-5; possible D gene TRBD1, 5 bases. Per the germline V gene, CDR1 is LNHDA and CDR2 is SQIVND (reference sequence). Trimming removed 7 bases from V and 6 bases from J, with 13 bases in between. The CDR3 consists of 13 residues. CDR3 nucleotide sequence: TGTGCCAGTACAAGGGACTTTACTCAGCCCCAGCATTTT. Encoded protein: CASTRDFTQPQHF.

This clonotype was picked up a small number of times. This chain connects TRBV7-9 to TRBJ2-3, with D possibly being TRBD2 (5 bases). Germline V CDR1 and CDR2: SEHNR, FQNEAQ (reference sequence). V lost 1 base and J lost 2, with 10 bases in between. The CDR3 is made up of 15 amino acids. The CDR3 region is CASSLGTDFTDTQYF. The CDR3 bases are TGTGCCAGCAGCTTAGGCACGGACTTCACAGATACGCAGTATTTT.

The chain employs TRBV6-1 and TRBJ1-3; 8 bases align to TRBD1. This CDR3 contains 16 residues. In germline, CDR1 is MNHNS, CDR2 SASEGT. V lost 3 bases, J lost 0 bases, and 4 bases stayed unmatched. DNA of the CDR3: TGTGCCAGCAGTGATGGGGACAGGAGCTCTGGAAACACCATATATTTT. Protein product: CASSDGDRSSGNTIYF.

The rearrangement uses TRBV6-1 and TRBJ2-7; TRBD1 matches 9 bases. Germline loops: CDR1 MNHNS, CDR2 SASEGT. V shed 6 bases, J shed 4 bases, and the junction held 7 bases outside the gene matches. The CDR3 is made up of 14 amino acids. In nucleotides, the CDR3 is TGTGCCAGCAGCCCGGGACAGGGCGTTTACGAGCAGTACTTC. Amino acid sequence: CASSPGQGVYEQYF.